This TCR beta chain was captured in a study of Ad26.COV2.S vaccination and SARS-CoV-2 variants. Across the study: Intramuscular Ad26.COV2.S doses were given once or twice, 56 days apart. Points from the study as a whole: Spike-specific TCR breadth was greater in vaccine than placebo recipients. Breadth of non-spike TCRs did not differ between vaccinees and placebo recipients.

Turning to this clone: Its cognate antigen is unknown.

Some clones are missing from TCRdb's copy, which holds only in-frame ones; the method was immunoSEQ multiplex PCR. The data contain roughly 700,000 clones, around 89% of them singletons. Treatment given: 19 received Ad26.COV2.S at low or high dose, single or two shots; roughly 5 received placebo; per-sample allocation not given. Samples came from day 63 after the first vaccine or placebo injection. Germline V CDR1 and CDR2: LGHDT, YNNKEL (reference sequence). After removal of 7 bases from V and 2 bases from J, the junction contained 5 bases not matched to a gene. The CDR3 covers 16 residues. The rearrangement joins TRBV3-1 (or the pseudogene TRBV3-2) to TRBJ2-6, with 10 bases matching TRBD2. The origin of this receptor is a person between 18 and 59 years old who received the Ad26.COV2.S COVID-19 vaccine or a placebo. The source material was peripheral blood, sampled in a trial of Ad26.COV2.S vaccine versus placebo. The CDR3 DNA reads TGTGCCAGCACCAAAGCGGGGGGGCCTGGGGCCAACGTCCTGACTTTC. It encodes CASTKAGGPGANVLTF.